The following is a T cell receptor (beta chain) sequence with its context. This specimen comes from a study of blood T cell repertoires in COVID-19. Study background: Italy, Spain and the United States were the sources of the convalescent and acute COVID-19 samples. Sources were T cells, B-cell-depleted T cells, or PBMCs; the material itself was cDNA or gDNA.

The V end was cut by 1 base, the J end by 1 base, with 7 bases between. The CDR3 runs 14 residues. CDR1 and CDR2 from the germline V gene are LNHDA and SQIVND (reference sequence). People in the exposed group encountered a COVID-19 case within 2 weeks before entering the study. Original analysis: Amplification from reference gene primers served as the basis for estimated nucleated cell counts. The method was immunoSEQ multiplex PCR; TCRdb's version includes in-frame clones alone and lacks a portion of them. V, J and clone size are those of that table, while D and trimming were read from the DNA. The sample records almost 350,000 clones, about nine tenths being singletons.

Sequencing was carried out using PBMCs or T cells enriched from blood (not recorded which). The chain joins TRBV19 to TRBJ1-1; maybe TRBD1 (5 bases). The sequence derives from a woman under 40 who had been exposed to COVID-19. The CDR3 region is CASSIAGKNTEAFF. Here the CDR3 DNA reads TGTGCCAGTAGTATAGCAGGGAAGAACACTGAAGCTTTCTTT.